These 8 T cell receptor beta chains originate from one sample sequenced in a study of blood T cell repertoires in COVID-19. Generated by immunoSEQ multiplex PCR, the TCRdb table keeps only in-frame clones and is missing some. The table has 200,000 to 300,000 clones, around 82% seen once. The sample consisted of peripheral blood. These receptors originate from a woman in her 70s with acute or convalescent COVID-19.

Concerning this clone: Other DNA sequences in the sample encode the same CDR3. The gene calls are TRBV2 and TRBJ1-5, with D possibly being TRBD1 (6 bases). Per the germline V gene, CDR1 is SNHLY and CDR2 is FYNNEI. The V and J ends lost 2 bases and 1 base respectively, with 6 bases between them. The CDR3 contains 14 residues. The CDR3 bases are TGTGCCAGCAGTGAACAGGGGAGCAATCAGCCCCAGCATTTT. Protein sequence: CASSEQGSNQPQHF.

V and J are TRBV18 and TRBJ1-1, with D unclear. This CDR3 spans 16 amino acids. Per the germline V gene, CDR1 is KGHSH and CDR2 is LQKENI. V was trimmed by 2 bases and J by 0 bases, leaving 13 bases between them. The CDR3 DNA reads TGTGCCAGCTCACCAGCGTCCCAGCGCCTGAACACTGAAGCTTTCTTT. Translated, it gives CASSPASQRLNTEAFF.

The V gene is TRBV11-3, the J gene TRBJ2-2; D uncertain. V lost 4 bases and J lost 4, with 4 bases in between. Germline V CDR1 and CDR2: SGHNT, YENEEA. The CDR3 is made up of 12 amino acids. The CDR3 sequence is CASSSRTGELFF. In DNA form, the CDR3 reads TGTGCCAGCAGCTCTCGCACCGGGGAGCTGTTTTTT.

The chain links TRBV7-2 to TRBJ2-5, with TRBD2 matching 7 bases. V dropped 2 bases and J dropped 4; count of bases not matched to a gene: 4. This CDR3 region has 14 residues. CDR1 SGHTA and CDR2 FQGNSA come from the germline V gene. CDR3 in DNA: TGTGCCAGCAGCTTATCAGGACTAGGAGAGACCCAGTACTTC. It encodes CASSLSGLGETQYF.

The gene calls are TRBV12-3 or TRBV12-4 and TRBJ1-5; D ambiguous. The V end lost 1 base, the J end lost 6 bases, and 7 bases lay between the germline ends. CDR3 length: 13 amino acids. CDR3: CASSLDQFQPQHF. In nucleotides, the CDR3 is TGTGCCAGCAGTTTAGACCAGTTTCAGCCCCAGCATTTT.

The chain recombines TRBV6-5 with TRBJ2-3, with 7 bases fitting TRBD1. The CDR3 consists of 16 residues. Germline CDR1 and CDR2: MNHEY and SVGAGI. Germline trimming cut 0 bases from V and 1 base from J; bases unmatched to any gene: 4. CDR3 DNA: TGTGCCAGCAGTTACTCGCGACAGGGTCGCACAGATACGCAGTATTTT. Encoded protein: CASSYSRQGRTDTQYF.

J is TRBJ2-5 and V is TRBV5-4; TRBD2 agrees at 9 bases. Per germline, CDR1 SGHNT and CDR2 YYREEE (reference sequence). The ends lost 0 bases at V and 5 bases at J; junction bases unmatched: 8. CDR3 length: 16 residues. CDR3 residues: CASSLEVRGGRETQYF. Here the CDR3 DNA reads TGTGCCAGCAGCTTGGAGGTGCGGGGGGGCAGGGAGACCCAGTACTTC.

This clone was observed a handful of times. The CDR3 is CASSSGEREKLFF. The DNA for the CDR3 is TGTGCCAGCAGTTCCGGGGAGAGGGAAAAACTGTTTTTT. The rearrangement links TRBV12-3 or TRBV12-4 to TRBJ1-4; D is unclear. The CDR3 is made up of 13 amino acids. V was shortened by 4 bases and J by 8 bases, with 11 bases between the two germline ends.